Shown below are 27 T cell receptor beta chains from a single sample sequenced in a study of cytomegalovirus exposure and HLA in healthy donors. It was with 60 Vbeta and 13 Jbeta primers that the PCR ran. Here immunoSEQ multiplex PCR was the method, and the copy in TCRdb shows in-frame clones only, minus some. The sample records roughly 150,000 clones, about 85% being singletons. Sequencing input: PBMCs. Receptors originate from a young man in good health and CMV-seropositive.

CDR3 DNA: TGTGCCAGCAGCTTACGAGCGGGAGGCAATGAGCAGTTCTTC. This codes for CASSLRAGGNEQFF. The chain combines TRBV7-9 with TRBJ2-1; 9 bases agree with TRBD2. Germline-derived CDR1 and CDR2 are SEHNR and FQNEAQ (reference sequence). V dropped 2 bases and J dropped 6; count of bases not matched to a gene: 2. This CDR3 spans 14 amino acids.

This chain connects TRBV6-5 to TRBJ2-1; 8 nucleotides match TRBD1. V lost 1 base and J lost 10; bases outside the gene matches: 9. This CDR3 region has 15 residues. The germline V gene has CDR1 MNHEY and CDR2 SVGAGI. In DNA form, the CDR3 reads TGTGCCAGCAGTTACTTAGGCGGCAGGGGGCGCGAGCAGTTCTTC. Translation gives CASSYLGGRGREQFF.

This chain uses TRBV11-2 with TRBJ2-1, with 9 bases matching TRBD2. This CDR3 is 16 amino acids long. The V gene's germline CDR1 is SGHAT and CDR2 FQNNGV. Germline trimming cut 2 bases from V and 4 bases from J; bases unmatched to any gene: 6. The DNA for the CDR3 is TGTGCCAGCAGCTTAAAGCGTCTAGCGGGGTACAATGAGCAGTTCTTC. Protein product: CASSLKRLAGYNEQFF.

The chain couples TRBV11-3 to TRBJ2-3; D is unclear. The V gene lost 3 bases and the J gene lost 2 bases, with 3 bases spanning the gap. The CDR3 loop spans 12 amino acids. Per germline, CDR1 SGHNT and CDR2 YENEEA. This chain's CDR3 is CASSFLTDTQYF. CDR3 nucleotides: TGTGCCAGCAGCTTTCTCACAGATACGCAGTATTTT.

The genes are TRBV7-3 and TRBJ2-7; TRBD2 matches at 11 bases. The CDR3 sequence is 18 residues long. Germline V CDR1 and CDR2: SGHTA, FQGTGA. The V and J ends lost 5 bases and 7 bases, in that order; junction bases with no gene match: 19. The CDR3 DNA sequence: TGTGCCAGCAGCCCTACTCCCCCCCAGAGACTAGCGGGAAAGGAGCAGTACTTC. Protein: CASSPTPPQRLAGKEQYF.

This chain joins TRBV27 and TRBJ2-2; TRBD2 might be the D (6 bases). The ends were cut back, 2 bases at V and 4 bases at J, with 11 bases in the middle. CDR3 size: 15 residues. In germline, CDR1 is MNHEY, CDR2 SMNVEV (reference sequence). The CDR3 spells CASSLGRGGTGELFF. In nucleotides, the CDR3 is TGTGCCAGCAGTTTAGGAAGGGGAGGCACCGGGGAGCTGTTTTTT.

This clone was seen at least ten times. The chain is built from TRBV6-1 and TRBJ1-3; D gene ambiguous. CDR3 length: 15 residues. V was clipped by 4 bases and J by 0 bases, with 10 bases between them. CDR1 is MNHNS, CDR2 SASEGT, per germline. The CDR3 region is CASSATEDSGNTIYF. CDR3 sequence (DNA): TGTGCCAGCAGTGCTACAGAAGACTCTGGAAACACCATATATTTT.

The chain carries TRBV30 and TRBJ2-3; 9 bases fit TRBD2. Germline V gives CDR1 GTSNPN, CDR2 SVGIG (reference sequence). This CDR3 region has 13 residues. V gave up 4 bases and J gave up 3 bases; unmatched junction bases: 2. The CDR3 bases are TGTGCCTGGACTAGCGGGATGACAGATACGCAGTATTTT. Translating it yields CAWTSGMTDTQYF. The variable domain in full, with the rest retrieved from reference TRBV30 and TRBJ2-3, is SQTIHQWPATLVQPVGSPLSLECTVEGTSNPNLYWYRQAAGRGLQLLFYSVGIGQISSEVPQNLSASRPQDRQFILSSKKLLLSDSGFYLCAWTSGMTDTQYFGPGTRLTVL.

V gene TRBV27 combines with J gene TRBJ1-5, with 10 bases lining up with TRBD1. From germline, CDR1 is MNHEY and CDR2 SMNVEV (reference sequence). The CDR3 sequence is 17 residues long. Trimming took 6 bases from V and 0 from J; bases not matched to a gene: 8. CDR3 region: CASRPGQGSYSNQPQHF. As DNA, the CDR3 is TGTGCCAGCAGACCGGGACAGGGGTCTTATAGCAATCAGCCCCAGCATTTT.

The chain uses TRBV7-8 and TRBJ2-1; 10 bases line up with TRBD2. V gave up 5 bases and J gave up 5 bases; unmatched junction bases: 15. CDR3 size: 18 residues. Germline V gene data show CDR1 as SGHVS and CDR2 as FQNEAQ. The CDR3 loop reads CASSLYPGTSASNNEQFF. Here the CDR3 DNA reads TGTGCCAGCAGCCTTTATCCCGGGACTAGCGCGAGTAACAATGAGCAGTTCTTC.

The chain couples TRBV9 to TRBJ2-2; TRBD2 matches at 8 bases. Per germline, CDR1 SGDLS and CDR2 YYNGEE. J was trimmed by 7 bases and V by 0 bases; bases with no gene match: 8. This CDR3 contains 16 residues. The CDR3 nucleotides are TGTGCCAGCAGCGTAGGTGTCGGGAGGGCCAGCGGGGAGCTGTTTTTT. Its protein product is CASSVGVGRASGELFF. The complete variable domain, with remaining parts taken from reference TRBV9 and TRBJ2-2, reads DSGVTQTPKHLITATGQRVTLRCSPRSGDLSVYWYQQSLDQGLQFLIQYYNGEERAKGNILERFSAQQFPDLHSELNLSSLELGDSALYFCASSVGVGRASGELFFGEGSRLTVL.

This chain connects TRBV27 to TRBJ2-1; D might be TRBD1 (6 bases). There are 14 residues in the CDR3. V lost 5 bases and J 6 bases, leaving 14 bases between the germline ends. Germline-derived CDR1 and CDR2 are MNHEY and SMNVEV (reference sequence). In DNA form, the CDR3 reads TGTGCCAGCAGTACTTTTTGGGGGCCCAATGAGCAGTTCTTC. Translated, it gives CASSTFWGPNEQFF.

J is TRBJ2-2 and V is TRBV28; no clear D. Germline V gene lookup returns CDR1 MDHEN and CDR2 SYDVKM. CDR3 length: 13 residues. V was cut by 4 bases and J by 7 bases, with 10 bases left in between. CDR3 sequence (DNA): TGTGCCAGCAGTTCCTCCGGGTACGGGGAGCTGTTTTTT. Amino acid sequence: CASSSSGYGELFF.

This chain links TRBV11-2 with TRBJ2-1, with 11 bases matching TRBD2. Germline lookup yields CDR1 SGHAT and CDR2 FQNNGV. After removal of 4 bases from V and 9 bases from J, the junction contained 8 bases not matched to a gene. The CDR3 runs 15 residues. CDR3 loop: CASSSSGRSQGEQFF. The DNA for the CDR3 is TGTGCCAGCAGCTCTAGCGGGAGGTCACAAGGTGAGCAGTTCTTC. Filled out from reference TRBV11-2 and TRBJ2-1, the complete variable domain reads EAGVAQSPRYKIIEKRQSVAFWCNPISGHATLYWYQQILGQGPKLLIQFQNNGVVDDSQLPKDRFSAERLKGVDSTLKIQPAKLEDSAVYLCASSSSGRSQGEQFFGPGTRLTVL.

The chain links TRBV28 to TRBJ2-3; 7 nucleotides align to TRBD2. The CDR3 has 17 residues. Trimming removed 6 bases from V and 1 base from J; junction bases left unmatched: 13. CDR1 and CDR2 (germline): MDHEN, SYDVKM. CDR3 sequence reads: CASSPEWRTRRTDTQYF. The CDR3 DNA is TGTGCCAGCAGCCCAGAATGGCGGACTAGACGCACAGATACGCAGTATTTT.

V and J are TRBV28 and TRBJ2-7; D possibly corresponds to TRBD1 (6 bases). Germline CDR1 MDHEN, CDR2 SYDVKM. Trimming took 4 bases from V and 6 from J, leaving 13 bases between them. The CDR3 has 13 amino acids. The CDR3 is CASSSNTRGEQYV. The DNA for the CDR3 is TGTGCCAGCAGTTCAAACACCAGGGGCGAGCAGTACGTC.

The genes are TRBV18 and TRBJ2-5; 10 positions agree with TRBD2. The CDR3 covers 17 residues. Germline CDR1 and CDR2: KGHSH and LQKENI. After removal of 2 bases from V and 5 bases from J, the junction contained 11 bases not matched to a gene. The CDR3 is CASSPRLLAGDGETQYF. CDR3 bases: TGTGCCAGCTCACCAAGGTTGCTAGCGGGAGATGGGGAGACCCAGTACTTC.

This chain connects TRBV6-6 to TRBJ2-7; tentatively, D is TRBD1 (6 bases). The V and J ends lost 6 bases and 2 bases respectively, with 11 bases between them. The length of the CDR3 is 13 residues. Germline loops: CDR1 MNHNY, CDR2 SVGAGI (reference sequence). The CDR3 sequence is CASRRDTTYEQYF. The CDR3 coding sequence is TGTGCCAGCAGACGGGACACCACCTACGAGCAGTACTTC.

The chain joins TRBV6-5 to TRBJ2-5; 9 nucleotides align to TRBD2. The J call may be mistaken, given a closer DNA end match to TRBJ2-7. Germline CDR1 reads MNHEY; CDR2 reads SVGAGI. The CDR3 covers 14 residues. The CDR3 DNA follows: TGTGCCAGCAGTCCAGGACTAGCGAGGTACGAGCAGTACTTC. Its protein product is CASSPGLARYEQYF.

The V and J genes are TRBV7-3 and TRBJ2-1; 7 nucleotides align to TRBD2. The J segment lost 0 bases and the V segment lost 8 bases, leaving 7 bases of the junction unmatched. This CDR3 has 15 amino acids. Germline CDR1 reads SGHTA; CDR2 reads FQGTGA. DNA of the CDR3: TGTGCCAGCGGGCTAGCGGAGTACTCCTACAATGAGCAGTTCTTC. It encodes CASGLAEYSYNEQFF.

The chain joins TRBV28 to TRBJ1-2, with D perhaps TRBD1 (6 bases). CDR1 and CDR2 from the germline V gene are MDHEN and SYDVKM. The V end lost 6 bases, the J end lost 3 bases, and 23 bases lay between the germline ends. The CDR3 sequence is 17 residues long. The CDR3 loop reads CASSPAGVLGGDYGYTF. The CDR3 DNA is TGTGCCAGCAGCCCGGCAGGGGTCCTAGGTGGGGACTATGGCTACACCTTC.

This sequence joins TRBV30 and TRBJ1-2; 7 positions agree with TRBD1. Looked up from germline, CDR1 is GTSNPN and CDR2 is SVGIG (reference sequence). There are 15 residues in the CDR3. V dropped 1 base and J dropped 4; count of bases not matched to a gene: 9. The CDR3 DNA sequence: TGTGCCTGGAGTGCCCCCGGGACAGTTCCCTATGGCTACACCTTC. Protein: CAWSAPGTVPYGYTF.

This chain connects TRBV6-6 to TRBJ2-1; weak D call: TRBD2 (6 bases). The germline CDR1 and CDR2 sequences are MNHNY and SVGAGI (reference sequence). V lost 2 bases, J lost 1 base, and 12 bases lay in between. The CDR3 loop spans 16 amino acids. The CDR3 sequence is CASSYGPGVSYNEQFF. For the CDR3, the DNA is TGTGCCAGCAGTTACGGTCCGGGGGTTTCCTACAATGAGCAGTTCTTC.

Here the CDR3 reads CASSPLGGNQETQYF. DNA for the CDR3: TGTGCCAGCAGCCCGCTGGGGGGGAACCAAGAGACCCAGTACTTC. The V call is TRBV6-5, the J call TRBJ2-5, with 7 bases matching TRBD2. This CDR3 region has 15 residues. V trimming: 6 bases; J trimming: 0 bases; junction bases outside the gene matches: 7. Germline loops: CDR1 MNHEY, CDR2 SVGAGI.

This rearrangement joins TRBV19 to TRBJ2-2; 8 bases match TRBD1. The V and J ends lost 4 bases and 2 bases, in that order; junction bases with no gene match: 9. This CDR3 is built from 17 residues. CDR1 and CDR2 (germline): LNHDA, SQIVND (reference sequence). In nucleotides, the CDR3 is TGTGCCAGTAGTACAGGGGGCGCAGCCACTAACACCGGGGAGCTGTTTTTT. Protein sequence: CASSTGGAATNTGELFF.

The chain combines TRBV2 with TRBJ2-1, with 12 bases lining up with TRBD2. Losses at the gene ends were 6 bases for V and 10 bases for J; bases not matched to a gene: 4. Germline loops: CDR1 SNHLY, CDR2 FYNNEI. The CDR3 consists of 13 residues. As DNA, the CDR3 is TGTGCCAGCAGCCGGACTAGCGGGAAGGAGCAGTTCTTC. Its translation is CASSRTSGKEQFF.

The genes are TRBV6-5 and TRBJ2-7; D might be TRBD2 (5 bases). Germline lookup yields CDR1 MNHEY and CDR2 SVGAGI. The CDR3 has 14 residues. Deletions cut 7 bases from V and 1 base from J, with 14 bases between. CDR3 DNA: TGTGCCAGCAAAGATAGTGGGAGTTCCTACGAGCAGTACTTC. Its translation: CASKDSGSSYEQYF.